This T cell receptor (beta chain) was sequenced during a study of blood T cell repertoires in COVID-19 (TCRdb year 2020). Study-level background: Collaborator samples came from the United States, Italy and Spain and covered acute and convalescent phases of COVID-19. Deeply sampled blood TCRbeta repertoires from subjects exposed to, actively infected with, or recovered from COVID-19 were included in the dataset. The material from the prospective study consisted of cDNA or gDNA derived from T cells, B-cell-depleted T cells, or PBMCs. The repertoires were made available in a free public database intended to serve as a resource for research on the immune response to SARS-CoV-2. A de-identified subject ID, COVID-19 status, age in years and sex were almost always included in the sample metadata. Samples came from the ongoing ImmuneRACE study (first 160 participants) plus 1,254 subjects from 6 global collaborators. Where HLA class I and class II types were available, the types were taken from metadata supplied by the sample provider, not from assay-based typing.

The germline V gene gives CDR1 as SNHLY and CDR2 as FYNNEI. V is shortened by 6 bases, J by 0 bases, and the region joining them spans 17 bases. The CDR3 sequence holds 16 residues, the cysteine and phenylalanine included. Only CDR3 DNA remains: 48 bases, in frame from the first base. Collaborating institutions collected whole blood in K2EDTA tubes following their own protocols. For TCRbeta analysis, collaborator samples were shipped as frozen whole blood, as isolated PBMCs, or as DNA extracted from either sample type. With regard to this clone: It has no known antigen specificity. Base qualities were left out, and no much larger clone turns up one base away.

What the research found in general, with its limitations: The amount of clinical and demographic metadata varied by source and participant and was provided uncurated.

The immunoSEQ Assay, a bias-controlled multiplex PCR, was used to amplify TCRbeta CDR3 regions from genomic DNA. The authors' analysis ran thus. Within the assay, amplification of reference gene primers was used to estimate how many nucleated cells each sample contained. To quantify the absolute abundance of each unique TCRbeta CDR3 rearrangement, sequence reads were collapsed and filtered. Productive Simpson clonality was computed per sample as the square root of Simpson's diversity index over productive rearrangements. The source is immuneACCESS, and TCRdb retained only in-frame sequences with V and J called. Part of the clones is not carried over; for the studies checked, unresolved V genes explain less than half of this, and the remainder is unexplained. V and J calls plus clone size are reproduced from that table; the DNA served to infer D and trimming. The sample table records 250,000 to 350,000 clones; approximately 91% of these occur just once. The ten largest clonotypes hold around 12% of the sample.

The clonotype was recovered from a woman aged 55-69 years with acute or convalescent COVID-19. Here the chain combines TRBV2 and TRBJ1-1; matching of 5 bases hints at TRBD1 as the D gene. Sequencing input: peripheral blood. The sequence in DNA is TGTGCCAGCAGCTCCCGACAGCTAATCATGAACACTGAAGCTTTCTTT. This is translated as CASSSRQLIMNTEAFF.